Included here is one T cell receptor (beta chain) sequence, with context. Losses at the gene ends were 5 bases for V and 4 bases for J; bases not matched to a gene: 9. The CDR3 spans 16 residues. CDR1 is SGDLS, CDR2 YYNGEE, per germline. The sample comes from a study of identifying expanded T cells in peripheral blood. Using immunoSEQ multiplex PCR, the repertoire was profiled, and TCRdb retains in-frame clones only, with some absent. The data contain 45,000 to 65,000 clones, about 80% of them singletons. The TCR was taken from a person aged 18 to 75 in good health. The V and J genes are TRBV9 and TRBJ2-5; TRBD1 matches at 12 bases. Sequenced sample: blood. The CDR3 DNA reads as TGTGCCAGCAGACCGCCGGGACAGGGGGCGGTAGAGACCCAGTACTTC. Encoded protein: CASRPPGQGAVETQYF.